This T cell receptor (beta chain) appears in the sequencing data of a study of T cell responses to AZD1222 COVID-19 vaccine. Measured with immunoSEQ multiplex PCR; TCRdb has only the in-frame clones, and not every one. The profile shows some 170,000 clones, 90% to 95% of them singletons. Turning to this clone: What it binds is unknown.

Study observations and caveats: Spike-specific TCRs gained breadth and depth after people received two AZD1222 doses. After the peak T cell response, and only then, were repertoires sampled.

V was pared by 7 bases and J by 5 bases, with 5 bases of the junction left unmatched. The germline gives CDR1 MRHNA, CDR2 SNTAGT. The CDR3 loop spans 13 amino acids. The receptor was derived from an adult who received the AZD1222 COVID-19 vaccine. The sample here was peripheral blood, taken 28 days after the second AZD1222 dose. V usage is TRBV6-4 and J usage is TRBJ2-5; 9 bases agree with TRBD1. In DNA, the CDR3 is TGTGCCAGCACGGGGACAGGGTACGAGACCCAGTACTTC. This translates into CASTGTGYETQYF.